This TCR beta chain appears in the sequencing data of a study of blood T cell repertoires in COVID-19. The assay was immunoSEQ multiplex PCR, and TCRdb's table has in-frame clones only and misses some. The data hold about 82,000 clones, with about four fifths observed a single time. CDR3 length: 13 amino acids. V was shortened by 10 bases and J by 5 bases, with 14 bases between the two germline ends. Germline lookup yields CDR1 MNHEY and CDR2 SVGAGI. Sequencing input: peripheral blood. The chain recombines TRBV6-5 with TRBJ1-4; D ambiguous. The sequence came from a woman between 40 and 50 years old with active or convalescent COVID-19. CDR3 residues: CATQTRRNEKLFF. CDR3 coding DNA: TGTGCCACCCAAACCAGGAGGAATGAAAAACTGTTTTTT.